This TCR beta chain was retrieved from a study of T cells in Graves' hyperthyroidism and ophthalmopathy. Study as a whole: Peripheral blood was drawn at first diagnosis, prior to all treatment.

CDR1 is MGHRA, CDR2 YSYEKL, per germline. CDR3 length: 15 amino acids. V lost 1 base and J 2 bases, leaving 11 bases between the germline ends. What was amplified from RNA transcripts were TCR beta CDR3 regions. A first-round RT-PCR of the TCR CDR3 used the HTBI primer set. MiXCR was run by TCRdb on the multiplex PCR reads, yielding one entry per CDR3 protein. Found here are fewer than 500,000 distinct CDR3 sequences, about 15% of them singletons; the top ten hold 15% to 20%. Study-wide findings and caveats: Researchers found most expanded thyroid clonotypes above 0.001 in blood as well.

For ophthalmopathy patients, the Clinical Activity Score was at least 3 and the NOSPECS grade at least 4; duration was under 3 months. Researchers barred patients who had uncontrolled infection, other autoimmune disease, pregnancy or lactation. This clonotype was recorded at least ten times. The antigen is undetermined. This TCR was recovered from a woman in her 30s with Graves' ophthalmopathy. Specimen: blood. The genes are TRBV4-1 and TRBJ1-2; tentatively, D is TRBD1 (5 bases). CDR3 DNA: TGCGCCAGCAGCCAAGTTCGGGGGATGAACTATGGCTACACCTTC. This translates into CASSQVRGMNYGYTF.